A selection of T cell receptor beta chains follows, all from one sample in a study of technical replicates of blood from several donors. Some clones are missing from TCRdb's copy, which holds only in-frame ones; the method was immunoSEQ multiplex PCR. The top ten clones hold approximately 0.14% of a sample with around 80,000 clones, roughly 98% of them seen once. Sequenced material: T cells isolated from PBMCs. Receptor source: a human donor in good health. Both conserved end residues are part of each CDR3. D genes are given only for firm matches.

v_gene	j_gene	d_gene	CDR3aa	CDR3nt
TRBV15	TRBJ1-1	TRBD1	CATSSRQGEETEAFF	TGTGCCACCAGCAGTCGACAGGGAGAAGAAACTGAAGCTTTCTTT
TRBV27	TRBJ2-7	.	CASSLYRGNYEQYF	TGTGCCAGCAGTTTATACCGGGGGAACTACGAGCAGTACTTC
TRBV14	TRBJ2-5	.	CASSQALGPSGTQYF	TGTGCCAGCAGCCAAGCATTGGGGCCCTCGGGGACCCAGTACTTC
TRBV18	TRBJ2-2	.	CASSPPFTGTGELFF	TGTGCCAGCTCACCACCGTTCACAGGGACCGGGGAGCTGTTTTTT
TRBV4-2	TRBJ2-3	TRBD2	CASSAPGLNTDTQYF	TGTGCCAGCAGCGCACCGGGACTAAACACAGATACGCAGTATTTT
TRBV2	TRBJ2-3	TRBD2	CASNLASGTRTDTQYF	TGTGCCAGCAATTTGGCTAGCGGTACTCGCACAGATACGCAGTATTTT
TRBV6-5	TRBJ2-2	.	CASSYSGLANTGELFF	TGTGCCAGCAGTTACTCGGGGCTGGCGAACACCGGGGAGCTGTTTTTT
TRBV6-5	TRBJ2-2	TRBD2	CATSSGEMNTGELFF	TGTGCCACCTCAAGCGGGGAGATGAACACCGGGGAGCTGTTTTTT
TRBV6-4	TRBJ1-1	TRBD1	CASSKGDRGGTEAFF	TGTGCCAGCAGCAAAGGGGACAGGGGAGGCACTGAAGCTTTCTTT
TRBV5-1	TRBJ1-2	.	CASSFNLQADYGYTF	TGCGCCAGCAGTTTCAACCTACAGGCGGACTATGGCTACACCTTC
TRBV5-1	TRBJ2-7	TRBD2	CASSLWREGYEQYF	TGCGCCAGCAGCTTGTGGCGGGAGGGCTACGAGCAGTACTTC
TRBV18	TRBJ1-1	TRBD1	CASSPADRRNTEAFF	TGTGCCAGCTCACCTGCGGACAGGAGGAACACTGAAGCTTTCTTT
TRBV6-6	TRBJ1-1	TRBD1	CASSSTGPTEAFF	TGTGCCAGCAGTTCGACAGGGCCCACTGAAGCTTTCTTT
TRBV5-1	TRBJ1-6	.	CASSFAGGSSPLHF	TGCGCCAGCAGCTTCGCGGGGGGCAGTTCACCCCTCCACTTT
TRBV7-8	TRBJ2-7	TRBD1	CASRGRQGPSYEQYF	TGTGCCAGCAGGGGAAGACAGGGACCCTCCTACGAGCAGTACTTC
TRBV28	TRBJ1-4	.	CASAGWSRLEEKLFF	TGTGCCAGCGCCGGTTGGTCAAGGTTGGAGGAAAAACTGTTTTTT
TRBV5-6	TRBJ1-2	TRBD1	CASSPRTGYYGYTF	TGTGCCAGCAGCCCCCGGACAGGCTACTATGGCTACACCTTC
TRBV29-1	TRBJ1-1	.	CSVGRGGNTEAFF	TGCAGCGTTGGTCGGGGAGGCAACACTGAAGCTTTCTTT
TRBV4-1	TRBJ2-3	.	CASSPQQGQGVDTQYF	TGCGCCAGCAGCCCCCAGCAGGGACAAGGGGTAGATACGCAGTATTTT
TRBV2	TRBJ2-3	TRBD2	CASSGLAGVGGSTDTQYF	TGTGCCAGCAGTGGACTAGCGGGAGTCGGGGGAAGCACAGATACGCAGTATTTT
TRBV15	TRBJ2-5	TRBD2	CATSMGREETQYF	TGTGCCACCAGCATGGGGAGGGAGGAGACCCAGTACTTC
TRBV5-1	TRBJ2-1	TRBD2	CASSLSGGGYNEQFF	TGCGCCAGCAGCTTGTCGGGAGGGGGCTACAATGAGCAGTTCTTC
TRBV29-1	TRBJ2-1	.	CSVEDDRGGRYNEQFF	TGCAGCGTTGAAGATGATCGCGGGGGCCGTTACAATGAGCAGTTCTTC
TRBV5-1	TRBJ2-1	TRBD2	CASSLNSGRAQEQFF	TGCGCCAGCAGCTTGAATAGCGGGAGGGCCCAGGAGCAGTTCTTC
TRBV7-9	TRBJ2-7	.	CASRIGGIDEQYF	TGTGCCAGTAGGATTGGGGGCATCGACGAGCAGTACTTC
TRBV6-1	TRBJ1-5	.	CASEGPNQPQHF	TGTGCCAGCGAGGGCCCCAATCAGCCCCAGCATTTT
TRBV19	TRBJ2-1	TRBD2	CASSMRGGEEFF	TGTGCCTCATCTATGCGGGGGGGCGAGGAGTTCTTC
TRBV18	TRBJ2-1	.	CASSPRTGINYNEQFF	TGTGCCAGCTCACCACGTACAGGGATAAATTACAATGAGCAGTTCTTC
TRBV10-2	TRBJ1-1	.	CASSGGNTEAFF	TGCGCCAGCAGCGGGGGGAACACTGAAGCTTTCTTT
TRBV5-1	TRBJ2-4	TRBD1	CASSKTGAKNIQYF	TGCGCCAGCAGCAAGACAGGGGCCAAAAACATTCAGTACTTC
TRBV11-2	TRBJ2-3	.	CASSPRPFGGFTDTQYF	TGTGCCAGCAGCCCTAGGCCCTTTGGGGGGTTCACAGATACGCAGTATTTT
TRBV9	TRBJ2-7	.	CASSVDPGQGNYEQYF	TGTGCCAGCAGCGTAGACCCAGGGCAGGGAAACTACGAGCAGTACTTC
TRBV7-9	TRBJ2-2	TRBD1	CASSLSKTGGDTGELFF	TGTGCCAGCAGCTTAAGCAAGACAGGGGGCGATACCGGGGAGCTGTTTTTT
TRBV5-1	TRBJ1-1	TRBD1	CASSGGQGHTEAFF	TGCGCCAGCAGCGGTGGACAGGGCCACACTGAAGCTTTCTTT
TRBV6-1	TRBJ1-4	TRBD1	CASNRGLEEKLFF	TGTGCCAGCAACAGGGGCCTTGAGGAAAAACTGTTTTTT
TRBV6-6	TRBJ1-2	TRBD1	CASSSSGTGLNGYTF	TGTGCCAGCAGTTCTTCCGGGACAGGGTTGAATGGCTACACCTTC
TRBV19	TRBJ1-3	.	CASSSRGAGNTIYF	TGTGCCAGTTCAAGTCGGGGGGCTGGAAACACCATATATTTT
TRBV5-6	TRBJ1-2	.	CASTPAPGEPLRRGYTF	TGTGCCAGCACCCCTGCCCCAGGGGAGCCCCTACGGCGTGGCTACACCTTT
TRBV10-3	TRBJ1-1	.	CAISDVSRPGTEAFF	TGTGCCATCAGTGATGTCAGTCGCCCAGGGACTGAAGCTTTCTTT